This T cell receptor beta chain was documented in a study of response to subunit inactivated influenza vaccine. Germline lookup yields CDR1 SEHNR and CDR2 FQNEAQ (reference sequence). This CDR3 spans 16 amino acids. The ends lost 5 bases at V and 2 bases at J; junction bases unmatched: 7. Worth noting for this clonotype: Its cognate antigen is unknown.

Each CDR3 protein gets one entry after TCRdb re-called the RT-PCR reads with MiXCR. The data hold about 190,000 distinct CDR3 sequences, with approximately 14% observed a single time. Overall study results and limits: Authors suggested each seasonal influenza vaccination recruits few new T cells.

V and J are TRBV7-9 and TRBJ2-2; TRBD2 aligns across 8 bases. This sequence was found in a man aged 45-65 years who received an inactivated influenza vaccine. The material was CD8+ T cells sorted from PBMCs, obtained more than 4 days after vaccination. The CDR3 DNA is TGTGCCAGCAGCCCAATAGCGGGACTCAACACCGGGGAGCTGTTTTTT. As protein: CASSPIAGLNTGELFF.